This TCR beta chain appears in the sequencing data of a study of cytomegalovirus exposure and HLA in healthy donors. Study findings and constraints: In presence/absence analyses, roughly uniform sequencing depth across donors was assumed.

The germline V gene has CDR1 SGHVS and CDR2 FQNEAQ. The V gene lost 3 bases and the J gene lost 4 bases, with 10 bases spanning the gap. CDR3 size: 14 residues. This clone has only one observation. The antigen is undetermined. Primers included in the PCR were 60 Vbeta and 13 Jbeta primers. Authors' processing steps: The authors later counted 70 million to 85 million unique TCR beta chains, 9 million to 12 million of them shared. Measured with immunoSEQ multiplex PCR; TCRdb has only the in-frame clones, and not every one. That table furnishes V, J and clone size, whereas the DNA furnished D and trimming. Of some 200,000 clones in the sample, roughly four fifths were seen once.

This TCR came from a woman between 35 and 50 years old in good health and CMV-seronegative. This chain joins TRBV7-8 and TRBJ1-5, with D perhaps matching TRBD1 (5 bases). Specimen: PBMCs. The CDR3 DNA sequence: TGTGCCAGCAGCTTGGGGGGATGGAATCAGCCCCAGCATTTT. It is translated as CASSLGGWNQPQHF.